These 20 T cell receptor beta chains were sequenced from one sample in a study of CD4 T cells in relation to SARS-CoV-2 and coronaviruses. Before the COVID-19 pandemic, during about 2011-2019, CD4+ T cells were taken from unexposed donors. Only in-frame clones appear in the TCRdb table, and some are missing; sequencing was by immunoSEQ multiplex PCR. The data contain about 60,000 clones, about 95% of them seen just once; the ten biggest clones take up 0.11% to 0.15%. Material for sequencing was naive CD4+ T cells from PBMCs. Subset of the sample: naive CD4+ T cells isolated by negative enrichment. The receptors shown here come from a human donor in good health.

This chain links TRBV3-1 (or the pseudogene TRBV3-2) with TRBJ1-2; D gene uncertain. The CDR3 length is 15 residues. Trimming left V 1 base short and J 2 bases short, with 11 bases between. CDR1 and CDR2 (germline): LGHDT, YNNKEL (reference sequence). The CDR3 is CASSQALLINYGYTF. The DNA for the CDR3 is TGTGCCAGCAGCCAAGCGCTCTTGATAAACTATGGCTACACCTTC.

V usage is TRBV3-1 (or the pseudogene TRBV3-2) and J usage is TRBJ2-4; 10 bases are shared with TRBD2. Germline V CDR1 and CDR2: LGHDT, YNNKEL (reference sequence). The CDR3 sequence is 16 residues long. The ends lost 1 base at V and 9 bases at J; junction bases unmatched: 9. The CDR3, as DNA: TGTGCCAGCAGCCAAGGCGCTAGCGGGAGCGTCGGCATTCAGTACTTC. It encodes CASSQGASGSVGIQYF.

This chain links TRBV28 with TRBJ1-5; D gene uncertain. CDR3 size: 17 residues. V was cut by 4 bases and J by 0 bases, with 16 bases left in between. The germline V gene has CDR1 MDHEN and CDR2 SYDVKM. This CDR3 is CASSSPAQVISNQPQHF. The CDR3 DNA reads TGTGCCAGCAGTTCCCCGGCTCAGGTAATTAGCAATCAGCCCCAGCATTTT.

The chain combines TRBV27 with TRBJ2-1; 10 nucleotides agree with TRBD2. Unmatched junction bases numbered 5, after V lost 0 bases and J lost 3 bases. Germline CDR1 reads MNHEY; CDR2 reads SMNVEV (reference sequence). The CDR3 runs to 17 residues. CDR3 region: CASSLSRGLANYNEQFF. In nucleotides, the CDR3 is TGTGCCAGCAGTTTATCCCGGGGACTAGCGAACTACAATGAGCAGTTCTTC.

This clone was counted only a few times. The gene calls are TRBV5-1 and TRBJ1-2; the D is unclear. The CDR3 extends over 14 amino acids. Germline CDR1 is SGHRS and CDR2 is YFSETQ. With 4 bases removed from V and 8 bases from J, the gap between germline ends came to 18 bases. The DNA of the CDR3 is TGCGCCAGCAGCGCCGTCCGGGCAGAAGGGGGCTACACCTTC. Translation gives CASSAVRAEGGYTF.

The CDR3 reads CASSSWTPGEKLFF. CDR3 nucleotides: TGTGCCAGCAGCTCCTGGACCCCCGGTGAAAAACTGTTTTTT. The chain uses TRBV28 and TRBJ1-4, with unresolved D. The CDR3 covers 14 residues. Germline loops: CDR1 MDHEN, CDR2 SYDVKM. The ends were cut back, 6 bases at V and 7 bases at J, with 15 bases in the middle.

This rearrangement joins TRBV5-1 to TRBJ1-6; D not resolved. The V end was cut by 0 bases, the J end by 5 bases, with 6 bases between. The CDR3 covers 14 residues. Germline V lookup: CDR1 SGHRS, CDR2 YFSETQ. For the CDR3, the DNA is TGCGCCAGCAGCTTGGGGATCGATAATTCACCCCTCCACTTT. Protein product: CASSLGIDNSPLHF.

V usage is TRBV5-1 and J usage is TRBJ1-1; 8 bases are shared with TRBD1. This CDR3 contains 16 residues. From germline, CDR1 is SGHRS and CDR2 YFSETQ. V lost 0 bases, J lost 5 bases, and 9 bases stayed unmatched. The CDR3 region has the DNA TGCGCCAGCAGCTTGGGACCAGGGGGCGCGGGGACTGAAGCTTTCTTT. It encodes CASSLGPGGAGTEAFF.

The chain links TRBV3-1 (or the pseudogene TRBV3-2) to TRBJ1-3; unclear D gene. The CDR3 loop spans 15 amino acids. Trimming left V 2 bases short and J 7 bases short, with 15 bases between. Germline V gene lookup returns CDR1 LGHDT and CDR2 YNNKEL (reference sequence). The CDR3 loop is CASSQNRGTVNTIYF. The CDR3, as DNA: TGTGCCAGCAGCCAAAATCGGGGTACGGTTAACACCATATATTTT.

The V and J genes are TRBV9 and TRBJ2-5; 7 bases fit TRBD2. J gave up 6 bases and V 4 bases, and 18 bases lay outside the gene matches. CDR1 is SGDLS and CDR2 is YYNGEE in the germline V gene. The length of the CDR3 is 17 residues. The DNA of the CDR3 is TGTGCCAGCAGCCCCACTAAGTGGGAGGGTCCCGTCCAGACCCAGTACTTC. It translates to CASSPTKWEGPVQTQYF.

J is TRBJ1-2 and V is TRBV5-6, with TRBD1 as a possible D gene (5 bases). This CDR3 is 17 amino acids long. The V and J ends lost 4 bases and 4 bases respectively, with 23 bases between them. Germline loops: CDR1 SGHDT, CDR2 YYEEEE. CDR3 in amino acids: CASSRPGLQDGSYGYTF. The CDR3 nucleotides are TGTGCCAGCAGCCGACCGGGACTCCAGGATGGCAGCTATGGCTACACCTTC.

The chain recombines TRBV19 with TRBJ1-5; D is unresolved. Per the germline V gene, CDR1 is LNHDA and CDR2 is SQIVND (reference sequence). The CDR3 has 16 residues. V lost 5 bases and J 5 bases, leaving 19 bases between the germline ends. CDR3 DNA sequence: TGTGCCAGTAGTCCTCTCACATCTACGGCGGATCAGCCCCAGCATTTT. This translates into CASSPLTSTADQPQHF.

The V call is TRBV5-1, the J call TRBJ2-1, with TRBD2 as a possible D gene (6 bases). The CDR3 spans 14 residues. Per the germline V gene, CDR1 is SGHRS and CDR2 is YFSETQ. V gave up 1 base and J gave up 6 bases, with 11 bases separating them. CDR3 residues: CASSLPGVGNEQFF. CDR3 DNA: TGCGCCAGCAGCTTGCCGGGAGTTGGCAATGAGCAGTTCTTC.

In this sample, this clone turned up once. The genes are TRBV5-4 and TRBJ1-2, with 7 bases that match TRBD1. The CDR3 runs to 14 residues. V lost 2 bases to trimming and J lost 5 bases; unmatched junction nucleotides: 6. Germline V gene sequence: CDR1 SGHNT, CDR2 YYREEE (reference sequence). CDR3: CASSFNRGEYGYTF. CDR3 DNA: TGTGCCAGCAGCTTCAACAGGGGAGAATATGGCTACACCTTC.

This sequence joins TRBV5-5 and TRBJ1-1; D is possibly TRBD1 (5 bases). V was pared by 3 bases and J by 0 bases, with 12 bases between. CDR1 SGHKS and CDR2 YYEKEE come from the germline V gene (reference sequence). This CDR3 is built from 15 residues. The CDR3 here is CASSYQTAMNTEAFF. In DNA, the CDR3 is TGTGCCAGCAGCTACCAGACAGCGATGAACACTGAAGCTTTCTTT.

The J gene is TRBJ2-7, the V gene TRBV7-3; 11 nucleotides align to TRBD2. V dropped 2 bases and J dropped 7; count of bases not matched to a gene: 10. Germline loops: CDR1 SGHTA, CDR2 FQGTGA. This CDR3 contains 16 residues. CDR3 region: CASSLLPLAGVREQYF. CDR3 bases: TGTGCCAGCAGCTTATTACCACTAGCGGGAGTCAGGGAGCAGTACTTC.

The chain is built from TRBV6-4 and TRBJ2-6, with D possibly being TRBD2 (5 bases). Trimming stripped 6 bases from V and 13 bases from J, with 16 bases between. The CDR3 has 13 residues. CDR1 MRHNA and CDR2 SNTAGT come from the germline V gene. The CDR3 bases are TGTGCCAGCAGCCGGGATGCAGAGGAAGTCCTGACTTTC. Protein: CASSRDAEEVLTF.

This chain connects TRBV7-2 to TRBJ2-3; 11 bases line up with TRBD2. V shed 3 bases and J 4 bases; nucleotides not matched to a gene: 6. Germline lookup yields CDR1 SGHTA and CDR2 FQGNSA. The CDR3 is 16 amino acids. This chain's CDR3 is CASSFGASGGPDTQYF. The CDR3 bases are TGTGCCAGCAGCTTTGGGGCTAGCGGGGGGCCAGATACGCAGTATTTT. Full variable domain (remainder filled in from reference TRBV7-2 and TRBJ2-3): GAGVSQSPSNKVTEKGKDVELRCDPISGHTALYWYRQSLGQGLEFLIYFQGNSAPDKSGLPSDRFSAERTGGSVSTLTIQRTQQEDSAVYLCASSFGASGGPDTQYFGPGTRLTVL.

A single count supports this clone. The J gene is TRBJ1-2, the V gene TRBV5-4; unclear D gene. With 0 bases removed from V and 8 bases from J, the gap between germline ends came to 11 bases. The CDR3 contains 13 residues. Germline lookup yields CDR1 SGHNT and CDR2 YYREEE (reference sequence). Here the CDR3 DNA reads TGTGCCAGCAGCTTGGCTCCTCTACAGGGCTACACCTTC. Its translation is CASSLAPLQGYTF.

The sample holds one count of this clone. The chain uses TRBV19 and TRBJ1-1; D may be TRBD1 (6 bases). The CDR3 covers 8 residues. Deletions cut 10 bases from V and 10 bases from J, with 7 bases between. Germline V lookup: CDR1 LNHDA, CDR2 SQIVND (reference sequence). The CDR3 protein is CATRGAFF. The CDR3 DNA follows: TGTGCCACCAGGGGAGCTTTCTTT.